This TCR beta chain was found in a study of blood T cell repertoires in COVID-19. For the study at large: Spain, Italy and the United States supplied samples that represented acute and convalescent COVID-19. The analysed material was cDNA or gDNA that came from T cells, B-cell-depleted T cells, or PBMCs.

The authors' processing: Reference gene primers were amplified, and this amplification served to estimate nucleated cell counts. Generated by immunoSEQ multiplex PCR, the TCRdb table keeps only in-frame clones and is missing some. The D gene and trimming were derived from the DNA, and the V and J assignments and clone size from that table. This sample has about 200,000 clones; 86% occur once, and the top ten carry more than 0.7%. The ends lost 6 bases at V and 2 bases at J; junction bases unmatched: 3. CDR3 size: 13 residues. Germline V gives CDR1 MDHEN, CDR2 SYDVKM. This sequence originates from a woman aged 70-85 years with acute or convalescent COVID-19. The sample consisted of peripheral blood. The chain has TRBV28 and TRBJ2-7; 8 positions agree with TRBD1. CDR3 nucleotides: TGTGCCAGCAGGGGGACAGGACCCTACGAGCAGTACTTC. This translates into CASRGTGPYEQYF.